Presented here are 18 T cell receptor beta chains from one specimen sequenced in a study of T cells in Graves' hyperthyroidism and ophthalmopathy. From RNA transcripts, TCR beta CDR3 regions were amplified. HTBI primers were used for first-round RT-PCR of the TCR CDR3. A single record per CDR3 protein comes from TCRdb applying MiXCR to the multiplex PCR reads. The table includes about 350,000 distinct CDR3 sequences, approximately 18% detected once. The specimen sequenced was blood. The receptor set was obtained from a young woman with Graves' hyperthyroidism that later progressed to Graves' ophthalmopathy.

This clonotype was counted only a few times. This sequence joins TRBV7-9 and TRBJ1-6; D is unresolved. Germline V CDR1 and CDR2: SEHNR, FQNEAQ (reference sequence). Trimming pared 2 bases from V and 5 bases from J, leaving 16 bases between. The CDR3 has 17 amino acids. The CDR3 DNA sequence: TGTGCCAGCAGCTTAAGCCCCGGGAAGGCGGATAATTCACCCCTCCACTTT. It specifies CASSLSPGKADNSPLHF. The full variable domain, with the rest looked up from reference TRBV7-9 and TRBJ1-6, is DTGVSQNPRHKITKRGQNVTFRCDPISEHNRLYWYRQTLGQGPEFLTYFQNEAQLEKSRLLSDRFSAERPKGSFSTLEIQRTEQGDSAMYLCASSLSPGKADNSPLHFGNGTRLTVT.

This chain's CDR3 is CSAGDLVETQYF. CDR3 nucleotides: TGCAGTGCTGGGGACTTGGTGGAGACCCAGTACTTC. This chain links TRBV20-1 with TRBJ2-5; possibly TRBD2 for D (6 bases). CDR3 length: 12 amino acids. Trimming left V 5 bases short and J 5 bases short, with 12 bases between. Looked up from germline, CDR1 is DFQATT and CDR2 is SNEGSKA (reference sequence).

This clonotype has ten or more counts. The chain uses TRBV19 and TRBJ1-1; a weak D match, TRBD1 (6 bases). CDR1 LNHDA and CDR2 SQIVND come from the germline V gene (reference sequence). This CDR3 spans 16 amino acids. V dropped 5 bases and J dropped 0 bases, with 16 bases sitting between them. The CDR3 nucleotides read TGTGCCAGTAGTCCAGGGGAGCAATTGATGAACACTGAAGCTTTCTTT. This gives the protein CASSPGEQLMNTEAFF.

This clonotype has at least ten counts. This chain uses TRBV12-3 or TRBV12-4 with TRBJ1-1, with D unresolved. The CDR3 extends over 13 amino acids. The ends were cut back, 3 bases at V and 6 bases at J, with 11 bases in the middle. The CDR3 region is CASSLTGWSEAFF. The CDR3 nucleotides are TGTGCCAGCAGTTTGACGGGATGGTCTGAAGCTTTCTTT.

As to this clonotype: A read error may be the cause here, since a much bigger clone is one base away. The V call is TRBV7-2, the J call TRBJ1-6; D gene uncertain. From germline, CDR1 is SGHTA and CDR2 FQGNSA. V was clipped by 2 bases and J by 7 bases, with 12 bases between them. CDR3 size: 15 residues. CDR3 amino acids: CTSSLWVSPNSPLHF. As DNA, the CDR3 is TGTACCAGCAGCTTATGGGTGAGCCCCAATTCACCCCTCCACTTT.

This clonotype appeared many times. This rearrangement joins TRBV20-1 to TRBJ2-7; TRBD2 matches 13 bases. The CDR3 runs 18 residues. CDR1 is DFQATT, CDR2 SNEGSKA, per germline (reference sequence). The ends lost 0 bases at V and 3 bases at J; junction bases unmatched: 11. The CDR3 region is CSARDRGLAGVAFYEQYF. DNA for the CDR3: TGCAGTGCTAGAGACCGTGGACTAGCGGGAGTAGCCTTCTACGAGCAGTACTTC.

As to this clonotype: Being one base from a much bigger clone, this may be a read error. The V gene is TRBV28, the J gene TRBJ2-7; the D gene is possibly TRBD2 (6 bases). This CDR3 has 16 residues. CDR1 is MDHEN, CDR2 SYDVKM, per germline. Trimming took 7 bases from V and 6 from J, leaving 25 bases between them. The CDR3 nucleotides read TGTGCCAGCAACCACAGGCCCTCGTCTAGCGACATCGAGCAGTACTTC. It encodes CASNHRPSSSDIEQYF.

The CDR3: CASSSSSTVHSGNTIYF. The CDR3 coding sequence is TGTGCCAGCAGCTCCTCGTCGACCGTCCACTCTGGAAACACCATATATTTT. The chain has TRBV9 and TRBJ1-3; D is uncertain. The ends were cut back, 4 bases at V and 0 bases at J, with 17 bases in the middle. CDR1 is SGDLS and CDR2 is YYNGEE in the germline V gene. The CDR3 spans 17 residues.

The rearrangement links TRBV6-1 to TRBJ2-7; a weak D match, TRBD2 (5 bases). V was trimmed by 7 bases and J by 0 bases, leaving 10 bases between them. Germline CDR1 reads MNHNS; CDR2 reads SASEGT. CDR3 length equals 13 residues. CDR3 sequence reads: CASKREPSYEQYF. CDR3 coding DNA: TGTGCCAGCAAGAGGGAGCCCTCCTACGAGCAGTACTTC.

The sample holds a few counts of this clonotype. V gene TRBV18 combines with J gene TRBJ2-2; the D gene is possibly TRBD2 (5 bases). Per the germline V gene, CDR1 is KGHSH and CDR2 is LQKENI. The CDR3 is 16 amino acids. Trimming removed 0 bases at V and 0 bases at J, with 8 bases between. The CDR3 bases are TGTGCCAGCTCACCACCGAACGGGGCGAACACCGGGGAGCTGTTTTTT. Its translation: CASSPPNGANTGELFF.

This clonotype appeared a few times. The rearrangement joins TRBV7-9 to TRBJ1-3; no clear D gene. From germline, CDR1 is SEHNR and CDR2 FQNEAQ (reference sequence). There are 14 residues in the CDR3. Trimming stripped 5 bases from V and 0 bases from J, with 8 bases between. In DNA, the CDR3 is TGTGCCAGCAGCGTAGAATCCTCTGGAAACACCATATATTTT. Protein sequence: CASSVESSGNTIYF.

A few counts support this clonotype. The rearrangement joins TRBV5-1 to TRBJ2-5; maybe TRBD1 (6 bases). Germline CDR1 and CDR2: SGHRS and YFSETQ. V lost 0 bases and J lost 2, with 8 bases in between. The CDR3 is made up of 14 amino acids. DNA for the CDR3: TGCGCCAGCAGCTTGGAGGACAGTCAAGAGACCCAGTACTTC. Its translation is CASSLEDSQETQYF.

This clonotype came up many times. This chain uses TRBV20-1 with TRBJ2-4; D is undetermined. Trimming stripped 3 bases from V and 1 base from J, with 10 bases between. Germline V gene lookup returns CDR1 DFQATT and CDR2 SNEGSKA (reference sequence). This CDR3 has 14 residues. The DNA for the CDR3 is TGCAGTGCTAGTCAGATTTCGGCCAAAAACATTCAGTACTTC. Its protein is CSASQISAKNIQYF.

This clonotype was picked up a small number of times. The V gene is TRBV7-6, the J gene TRBJ2-3, with 12 positions matching TRBD2. This CDR3 comprises 16 residues. J was trimmed by 4 bases and V by 3 bases; bases with no gene match: 5. Germline assignment: CDR1 SGHVS and CDR2 FNYEAQ. CDR3 nucleotide sequence: TGTGCCAGCAGCTTGTCTAGCGGGAGGGCCCCAGATACGCAGTATTTT. Translating it yields CASSLSSGRAPDTQYF.

The V gene is TRBV2, the J gene TRBJ1-2; perhaps TRBD1 as D (5 bases). Germline assignment: CDR1 SNHLY and CDR2 FYNNEI. This CDR3 contains 13 residues. V lost 8 bases and J 4 bases, leaving 14 bases between the germline ends. CDR3 nucleotides: TGTGCCAGCGCCCTCGAAACAGGCTATGGCTACACCTTC. It yields the protein CASALETGYGYTF.

This clonotype showed up many times. The gene calls are TRBV5-1 and TRBJ2-4; D unclear. This CDR3 is 13 amino acids long. V lost 0 bases and J lost 12, with 13 bases in between. Germline V gene lookup returns CDR1 SGHRS and CDR2 YFSETQ. The CDR3 protein is CASSLEFLQNQYF. The DNA for the CDR3 is TGCGCCAGCAGCTTGGAGTTTTTGCAGAATCAGTACTTC.

This clonotype was seen repeatedly, ten times or more. The chain combines TRBV28 with TRBJ1-1, with TRBD1 as a possible D gene (5 bases). Germline CDR1 MDHEN, CDR2 SYDVKM. Trimming removed 1 base at V and 4 bases at J, with 13 bases between. This CDR3 comprises 15 residues. CDR3 loop: CASSLLYRGGTEAFF. In DNA, the CDR3 is TGTGCCAGCAGTTTATTATACCGGGGGGGCACTGAAGCTTTCTTT.

This sequence joins TRBV29-1 and TRBJ2-2, with D perhaps matching TRBD1 (5 bases). The CDR3 sequence is 13 residues long. V gave up 3 bases and J gave up 4 bases, with 9 bases separating them. CDR1 SQVTM and CDR2 ANQGSEA come from the germline V gene. CDR3 in DNA: TGCAGCGTTGAGGCAGGGTTCACCGGGGAGCTGTTTTTT. Protein: CSVEAGFTGELFF.